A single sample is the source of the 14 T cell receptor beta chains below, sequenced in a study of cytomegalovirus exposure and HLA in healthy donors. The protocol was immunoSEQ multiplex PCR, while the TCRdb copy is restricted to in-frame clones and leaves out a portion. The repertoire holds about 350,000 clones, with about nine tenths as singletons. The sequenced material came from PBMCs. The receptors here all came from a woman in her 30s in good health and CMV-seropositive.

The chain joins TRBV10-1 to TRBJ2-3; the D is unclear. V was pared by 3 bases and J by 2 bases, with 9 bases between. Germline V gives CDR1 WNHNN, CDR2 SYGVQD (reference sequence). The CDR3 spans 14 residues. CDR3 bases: TGCGCCAGCAGTGATTTTGGCCCCACAGATACGCAGTATTTT. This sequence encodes CASSDFGPTDTQYF.

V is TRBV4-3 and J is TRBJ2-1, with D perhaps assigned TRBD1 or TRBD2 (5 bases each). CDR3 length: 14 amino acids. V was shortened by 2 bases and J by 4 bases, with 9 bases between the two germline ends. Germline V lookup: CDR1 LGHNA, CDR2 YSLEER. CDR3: CASSQRDRYNEQFF. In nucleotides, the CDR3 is TGCGCCAGCAGCCAAAGGGACCGGTACAATGAGCAGTTCTTC.

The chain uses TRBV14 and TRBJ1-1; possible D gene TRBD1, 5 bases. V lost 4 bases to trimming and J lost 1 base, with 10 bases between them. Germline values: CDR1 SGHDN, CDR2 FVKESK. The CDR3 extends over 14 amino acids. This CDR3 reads CASSLFQGNTEAFF. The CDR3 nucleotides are TGTGCCAGCAGCCTCTTTCAGGGGAACACTGAAGCTTTCTTT.

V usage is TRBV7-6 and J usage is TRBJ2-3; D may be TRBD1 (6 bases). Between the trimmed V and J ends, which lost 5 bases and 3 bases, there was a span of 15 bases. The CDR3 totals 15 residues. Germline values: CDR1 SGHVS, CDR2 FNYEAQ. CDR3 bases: TGTGCCAGCAGCCCCCAATGGGGGCGGACAGATACGCAGTATTTT. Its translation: CASSPQWGRTDTQYF.

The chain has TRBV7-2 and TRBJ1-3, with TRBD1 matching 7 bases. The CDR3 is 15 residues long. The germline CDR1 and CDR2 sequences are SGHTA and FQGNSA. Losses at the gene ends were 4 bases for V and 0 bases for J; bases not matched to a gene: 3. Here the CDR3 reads CASSSGQDSGNTIYF. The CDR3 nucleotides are TGTGCCAGCAGCTCAGGACAGGACTCTGGAAACACCATATATTTT. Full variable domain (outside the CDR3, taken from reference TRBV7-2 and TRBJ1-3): GAGVSQSPSNKVTEKGKDVELRCDPISGHTALYWYRQSLGQGLEFLIYFQGNSAPDKSGLPSDRFSAERTGGSVSTLTIQRTQQEDSAVYLCASSSGQDSGNTIYFGEGSWLTVV.

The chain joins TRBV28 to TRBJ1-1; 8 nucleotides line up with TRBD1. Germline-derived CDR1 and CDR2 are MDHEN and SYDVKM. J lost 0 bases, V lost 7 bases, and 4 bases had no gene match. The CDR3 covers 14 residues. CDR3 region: CASTTGQVNTEAFF. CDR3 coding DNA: TGTGCCAGCACCACGGGACAGGTGAACACTGAAGCTTTCTTT.

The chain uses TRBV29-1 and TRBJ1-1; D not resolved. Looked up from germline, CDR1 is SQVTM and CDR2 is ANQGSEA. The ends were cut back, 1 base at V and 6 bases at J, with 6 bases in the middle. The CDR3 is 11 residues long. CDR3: CSVEVGPEAFF. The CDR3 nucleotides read TGCAGCGTTGAAGTAGGTCCTGAAGCTTTCTTT. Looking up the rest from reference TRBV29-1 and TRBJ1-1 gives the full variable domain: SAVISQKPSRDICQRGTSLTIQCQVDSQVTMMFWYRQQPGQSLTLIATANQGSEATYESGFVIDKFPISRPNLTFSTLTVSNMSPEDSSIYLCSVEVGPEAFFGQGTRLTVV.

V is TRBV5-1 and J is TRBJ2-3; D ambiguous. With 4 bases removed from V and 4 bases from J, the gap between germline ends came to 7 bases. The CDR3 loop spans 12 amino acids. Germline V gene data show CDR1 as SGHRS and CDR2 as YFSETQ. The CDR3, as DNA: TGCGCCAGCAGCCAACCGTCAGATACGCAGTATTTT. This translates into CASSQPSDTQYF.

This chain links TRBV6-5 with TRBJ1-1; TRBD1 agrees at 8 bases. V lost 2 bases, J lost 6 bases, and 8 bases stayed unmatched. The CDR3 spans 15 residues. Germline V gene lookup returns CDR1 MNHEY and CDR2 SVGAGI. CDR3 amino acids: CASSYRTGSMAEAFF. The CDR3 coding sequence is TGTGCCAGCAGTTACCGGACAGGGTCGATGGCTGAAGCTTTCTTT.

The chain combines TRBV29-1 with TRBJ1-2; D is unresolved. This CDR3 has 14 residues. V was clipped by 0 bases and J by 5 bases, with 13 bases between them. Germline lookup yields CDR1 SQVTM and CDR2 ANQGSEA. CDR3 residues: CSVEDQAVSYGYTF. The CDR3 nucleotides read TGCAGCGTTGAAGATCAGGCAGTCTCATATGGCTACACCTTC.

CDR3 loop: CSVEVQGRAGYEQYF. For the CDR3, the DNA is TGCAGCGTTGAAGTCCAGGGGAGGGCAGGGTACGAGCAGTACTTC. The chain uses TRBV29-1 and TRBJ2-7, with a tentative D call TRBD2 (7 bases). V lost 1 base and J 4 bases, leaving 17 bases between the germline ends. The germline V gene has CDR1 SQVTM and CDR2 ANQGSEA. CDR3 length: 15 amino acids.

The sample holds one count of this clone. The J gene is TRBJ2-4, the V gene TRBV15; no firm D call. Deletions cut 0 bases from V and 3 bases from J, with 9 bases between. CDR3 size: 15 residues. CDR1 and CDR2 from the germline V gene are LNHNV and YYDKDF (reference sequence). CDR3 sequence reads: CATSRDRSDKNIQYF. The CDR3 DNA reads TGTGCCACCAGCAGAGATCGGTCAGACAAAAACATTCAGTACTTC.

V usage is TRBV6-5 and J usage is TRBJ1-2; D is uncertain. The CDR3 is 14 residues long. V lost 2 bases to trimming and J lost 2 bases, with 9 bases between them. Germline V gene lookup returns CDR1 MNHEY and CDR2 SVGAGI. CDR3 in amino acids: CASSYKGTNYGYTF. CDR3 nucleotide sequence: TGTGCCAGCAGTTACAAGGGAACAAACTATGGCTACACCTTC.

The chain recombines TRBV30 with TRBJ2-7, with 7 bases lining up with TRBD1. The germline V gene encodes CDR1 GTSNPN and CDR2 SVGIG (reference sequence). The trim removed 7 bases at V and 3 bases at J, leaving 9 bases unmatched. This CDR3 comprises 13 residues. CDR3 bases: TGTGCCTTTTCCCTGACAGGGCTCTACGAGCAGTACTTC. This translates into CAFSLTGLYEQYF.